This T cell receptor beta chain was identified in a study of T cells in localized non-small cell lung cancer. Study findings and constraints: Exceeding tumor, uninvolved adjacent lung had the highest T cell clonality. Higher blood T cell density tracked longer overall survival. Adjacent lung tissue had a median approximately 57 of the top 100 clones found in the tumor.

The assay was immunoSEQ multiplex PCR, and TCRdb's table has in-frame clones only and misses some. The sample includes just under 35,000 clones, around 93% of them seen just once. V was pared by 3 bases and J by 7 bases, with 12 bases between. The CDR3 contains 13 residues. CDR1 and CDR2 from the germline V gene are SNHLY and FYNNEI. On this clone: As yet, its antigen is unknown.

The source of this sequence is a female donor older than 55 with stage II lung adenocarcinoma. The rearrangement links TRBV2 to TRBJ2-5, with D tentatively TRBD2 (6 bases). Sequencing was performed on peripheral blood mononuclear cells, taken before any cancer treatment. CDR3 coding DNA: TGTGCCAGCAGTGAGGTAGCGGCCGGGACCCAGTACTTC. Amino acid sequence: CASSEVAAGTQYF. The whole variable domain, remainder taken from reference TRBV2 and TRBJ2-5, is EPEVTQTPSHQVTQMGQEVILRCVPISNHLYFYWYRQILGQKVEFLVSFYNNEISEKSEIFDDQFSVERPDGSNFTLKIRSTKLEDSAMYFCASSEVAAGTQYFGPGTRLLVL.